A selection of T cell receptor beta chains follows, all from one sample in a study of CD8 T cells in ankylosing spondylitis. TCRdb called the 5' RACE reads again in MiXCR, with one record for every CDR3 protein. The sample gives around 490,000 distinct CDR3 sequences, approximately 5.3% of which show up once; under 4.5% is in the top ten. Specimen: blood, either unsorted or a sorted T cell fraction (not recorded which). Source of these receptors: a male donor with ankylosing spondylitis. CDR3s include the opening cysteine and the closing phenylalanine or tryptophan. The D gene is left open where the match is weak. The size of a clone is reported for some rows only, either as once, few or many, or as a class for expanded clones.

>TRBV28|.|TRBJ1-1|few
TGTGCCAGCAGTACATGGTCACTAGGAGGAGCTTTCTTT
CASSTWSLGGAFF
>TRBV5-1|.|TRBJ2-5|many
TGCGCCAGCAGCTTGCAGGGTCTGGGGTACCAAGAGACCCAGTACTTC
CASSLQGLGYQETQYF
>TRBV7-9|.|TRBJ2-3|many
TGTGCCAGCAGCCCACCAGATACGCAGTATTTT
CASSPPDTQYF
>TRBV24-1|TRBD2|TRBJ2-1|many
TGTGCCACCGGGGACAGCGGGAGGGCCTACAATGAGCAGTTCTTC
CATGDSGRAYNEQFF
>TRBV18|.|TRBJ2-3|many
TGTGCCAGCTCTCCGAGGGCCGCCCTCACAGATACGCAGTATTTT
CASSPRAALTDTQYF
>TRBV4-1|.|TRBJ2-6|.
TGCGCCAGCAGCCGAGTGATCTCTGGGGCCAACGTCCTGACTTTC
CASSRVISGANVLTF
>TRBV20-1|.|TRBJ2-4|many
TGCAGTGCTAGAGATCGTAACATTCAGTACTTC
CSARDRNIQYF
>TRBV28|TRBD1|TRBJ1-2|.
TGTGCCAGCAGTTTCGGACAGGGGGTAAATGGCTACACCTTC
CASSFGQGVNGYTF
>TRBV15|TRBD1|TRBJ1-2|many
TGTGCCACCAGCAGGGACAGGGGACTCGGCTACACCTTC
CATSRDRGLGYTF
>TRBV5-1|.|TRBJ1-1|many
TGCGCCAGCAGCCCCTTTATGAACACTGAAGCTTTCTTT
CASSPFMNTEAFF